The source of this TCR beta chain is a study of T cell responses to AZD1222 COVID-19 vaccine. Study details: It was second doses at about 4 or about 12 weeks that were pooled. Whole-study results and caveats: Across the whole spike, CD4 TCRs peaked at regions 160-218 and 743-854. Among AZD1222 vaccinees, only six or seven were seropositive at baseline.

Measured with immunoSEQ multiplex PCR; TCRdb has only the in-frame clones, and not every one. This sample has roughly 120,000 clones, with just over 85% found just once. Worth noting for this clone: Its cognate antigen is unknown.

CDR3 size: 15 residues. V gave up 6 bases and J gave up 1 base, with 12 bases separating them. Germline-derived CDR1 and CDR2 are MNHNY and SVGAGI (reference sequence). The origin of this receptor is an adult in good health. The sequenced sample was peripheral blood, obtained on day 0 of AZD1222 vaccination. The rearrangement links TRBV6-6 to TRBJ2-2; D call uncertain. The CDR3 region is CASRRRKGNTGELFF. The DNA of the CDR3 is TGTGCCAGCAGAAGGAGAAAGGGGAACACCGGGGAGCTGTTTTTT.